This T cell receptor (beta chain) came from a study of blood T cell repertoires in COVID-19 (dated by TCRdb to about 2020). Concerning the study at large: Samples from collaborators originated in the United States, Italy and Spain and spanned both the acute and convalescent phases of COVID-19. The prospective study material was composed of cDNA or gDNA derived from T cells, B-cell-depleted T cells, or PBMCs. Where available, HLA class I and class II types were obtained from metadata supplied by the sample provider rather than from assay-based typing. Deeply sampled blood TCRbeta repertoires from subjects exposed to, actively infected with, or recovered from COVID-19 were included in the dataset. The samples were drawn from the first 160 participants of the ongoing ImmuneRACE study and from 950 to 1,500 subjects provided by 6 global collaborators. The repertoires were released in a freely available public database meant as a resource for research on the immune response to SARS-CoV-2. Nearly every sample came with metadata listing a de-identified subject ID, COVID-19 status, age in years and sex.

A word on this clone: No cognate antigen has been identified for it. There are no base qualities to consult, and no much larger clone falls within one base.

The paper's findings and limits, for the study overall: How much clinical and demographic metadata was included differed by source and by participant, and the metadata was provided uncurated.

TCRbeta CDR3 regions were amplified from genomic DNA by means of the immunoSEQ Assay, a bias-controlled multiplex PCR. Regarding the original processing steps: The number of nucleated cells in each sample was estimated from the amplification of reference gene primers within the assay. To quantify the absolute abundance of each unique TCRbeta CDR3 rearrangement, sequence reads were collapsed and filtered. For each sample, productive Simpson clonality was calculated as the square root of Simpson's diversity index over productive rearrangements. The table comes from immuneACCESS by way of TCRdb, which keeps in-frame sequences with V and J called. Part of the clones is missing from these tables; in studies checked, under half for an unresolved V gene and the rest for unknown reasons. V, J and clone size were drawn from that table, and D and trimming were deduced from the DNA. This sample lists 50,000 to 65,000 clones; roughly 80% were detected once. The ten largest clones take up roughly a fifth of the sample.

CDR1 ENHRY and CDR2 SYGVKD are derived from the germline V gene. The CDR3 sequence holds 13 residues, the cysteine and phenylalanine included. Of all the DNA, just the CDR3 is kept, 39 bases in frame from base 1. V loses 4 bases, J loses 1 base, and the germline ends lie 7 bases apart. Whole blood was collected in K2EDTA tubes by collaborating institutions according to the institutions' own protocols. For TCRbeta analysis, collaborators shipped samples in one of three forms: frozen whole blood, isolated PBMCs, or DNA extracted from either of those sample types. The specimen sequenced was peripheral blood. The V and J segments used are TRBV10-3 and TRBJ1-2; TRBD1 might be the D gene, on 5 matching bases. The TCR comes from a woman in her sixties with acute or convalescent COVID-19. The CDR3 reads CAISGDSNYGYTF. The DNA is TGTGCCATCAGTGGTGACAGTAACTATGGCTACACCTTC.